This T cell receptor beta chain is from a study of blood T cell repertoires in COVID-19. For the study at large: PBMCs, B-cell-depleted T cells, or T cells were the source of the cDNA or gDNA that made up the material.

The assay was immunoSEQ multiplex PCR, and TCRdb's table has in-frame clones only and misses some. The repertoire includes about 120,000 clones, about 85% of them detected once, and approximately 10% sits in the top ten. V lost 3 bases, J lost 6 bases, and 8 bases stayed unmatched. Germline CDR1 reads SGDLS; CDR2 reads YYNGEE. This CDR3 contains 14 residues. The material sequenced was peripheral blood. The chain recombines TRBV9 with TRBJ1-1; 7 bases are a match to TRBD1. This clonotype was obtained from a man older than 75 with acute or convalescent COVID-19. Here the CDR3 reads CASSATTGRAEAFF. As DNA, the CDR3 is TGTGCCAGCAGCGCGACGACAGGGCGCGCTGAAGCTTTCTTT.